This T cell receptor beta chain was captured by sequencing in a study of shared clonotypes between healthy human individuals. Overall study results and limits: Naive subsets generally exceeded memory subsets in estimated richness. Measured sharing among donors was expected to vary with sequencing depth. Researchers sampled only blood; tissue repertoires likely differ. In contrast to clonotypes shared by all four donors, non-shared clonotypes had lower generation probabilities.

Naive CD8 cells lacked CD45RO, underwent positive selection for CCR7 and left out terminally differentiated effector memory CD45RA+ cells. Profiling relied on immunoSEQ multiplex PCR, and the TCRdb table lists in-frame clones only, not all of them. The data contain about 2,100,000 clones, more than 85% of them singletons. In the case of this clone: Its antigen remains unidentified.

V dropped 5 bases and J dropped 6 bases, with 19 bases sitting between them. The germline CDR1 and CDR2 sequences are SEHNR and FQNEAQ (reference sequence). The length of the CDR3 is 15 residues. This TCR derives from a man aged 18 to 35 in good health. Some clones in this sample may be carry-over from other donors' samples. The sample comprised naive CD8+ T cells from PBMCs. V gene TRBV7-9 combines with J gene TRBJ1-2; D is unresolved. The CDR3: CASSQDRPREHGYTF. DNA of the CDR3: TGTGCCAGCAGCCAAGATCGGCCTCGGGAGCATGGCTACACCTTC.